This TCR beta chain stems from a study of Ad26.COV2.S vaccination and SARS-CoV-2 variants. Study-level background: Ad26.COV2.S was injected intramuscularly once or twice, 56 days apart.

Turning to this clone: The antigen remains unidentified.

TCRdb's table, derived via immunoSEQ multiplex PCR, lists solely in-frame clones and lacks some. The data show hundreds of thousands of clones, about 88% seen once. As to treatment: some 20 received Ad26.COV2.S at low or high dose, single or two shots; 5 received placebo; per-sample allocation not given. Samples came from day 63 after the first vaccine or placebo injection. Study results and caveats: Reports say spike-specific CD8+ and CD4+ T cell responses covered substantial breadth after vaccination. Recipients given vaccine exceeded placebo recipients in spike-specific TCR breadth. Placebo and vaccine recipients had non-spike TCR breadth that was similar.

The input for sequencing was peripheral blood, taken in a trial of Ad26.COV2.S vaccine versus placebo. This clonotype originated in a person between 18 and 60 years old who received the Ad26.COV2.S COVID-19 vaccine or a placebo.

The CDR3 sequence is CASSRSGTVNTGELFF. CDR3 DNA sequence: TGTGCCAGCAGTCGATCCGGGACAGTAAACACCGGGGAGCTGTTTTTT. This chain joins TRBV3-1 (or the pseudogene TRBV3-2) and TRBJ2-2, with 7 bases fitting TRBD1. Per the germline V gene, CDR1 is LGHDT and CDR2 is YNNKEL (reference sequence). V lost 6 bases to trimming and J lost 2 bases; unmatched junction nucleotides: 9. The CDR3 has 16 amino acids.